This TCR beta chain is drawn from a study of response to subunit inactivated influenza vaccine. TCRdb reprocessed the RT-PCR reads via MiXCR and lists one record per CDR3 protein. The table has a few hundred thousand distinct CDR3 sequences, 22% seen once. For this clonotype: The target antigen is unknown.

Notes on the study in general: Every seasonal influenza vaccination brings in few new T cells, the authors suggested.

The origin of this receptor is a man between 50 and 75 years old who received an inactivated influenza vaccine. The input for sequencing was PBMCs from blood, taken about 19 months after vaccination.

The CDR3 region is CASSPEEGSPYWYEQYF. CDR3 DNA: TGTGCCAGCTCACCAGAGGAGGGGAGCCCATACTGGTACGAGCAGTACTTC. V and J are TRBV18 and TRBJ2-7, with D possibly TRBD2 on 6 matching bases. Germline-derived CDR1 and CDR2 are KGHSH and LQKENI. The CDR3 covers 17 residues. V was shortened by 2 bases and J by 4 bases, with 21 bases between the two germline ends.